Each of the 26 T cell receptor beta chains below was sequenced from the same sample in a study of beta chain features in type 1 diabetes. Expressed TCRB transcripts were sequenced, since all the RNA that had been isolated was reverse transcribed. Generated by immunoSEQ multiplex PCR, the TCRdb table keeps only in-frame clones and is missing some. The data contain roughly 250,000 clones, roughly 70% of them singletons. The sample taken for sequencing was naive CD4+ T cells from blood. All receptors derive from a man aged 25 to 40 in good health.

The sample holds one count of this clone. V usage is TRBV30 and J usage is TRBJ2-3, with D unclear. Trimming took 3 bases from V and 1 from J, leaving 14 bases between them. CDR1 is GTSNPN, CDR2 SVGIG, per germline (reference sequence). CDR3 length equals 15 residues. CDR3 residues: CAWSDGRMGTDTQYF. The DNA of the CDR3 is TGTGCCTGGAGCGACGGACGGATGGGCACAGATACGCAGTATTTT. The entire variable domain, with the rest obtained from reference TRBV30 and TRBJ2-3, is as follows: SQTIHQWPATLVQPVGSPLSLECTVEGTSNPNLYWYRQAAGRGLQLLFYSVGIGQISSEVPQNLSASRPQDRQFILSSKKLLLSDSGFYLCAWSDGRMGTDTQYFGPGTRLTVL.

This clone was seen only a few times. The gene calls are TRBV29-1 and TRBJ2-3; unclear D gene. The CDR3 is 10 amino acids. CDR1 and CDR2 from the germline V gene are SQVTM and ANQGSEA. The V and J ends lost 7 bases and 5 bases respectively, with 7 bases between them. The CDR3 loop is CSALIDTQYF. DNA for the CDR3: TGCAGCGCCCTAATAGATACGCAGTATTTT.

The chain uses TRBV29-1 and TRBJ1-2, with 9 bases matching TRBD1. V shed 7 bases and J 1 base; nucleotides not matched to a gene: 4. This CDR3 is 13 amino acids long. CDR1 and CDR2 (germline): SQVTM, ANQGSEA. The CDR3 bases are TGCAGCGCTGGGACAGGGAATAACTATGGCTACACCTTC. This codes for CSAGTGNNYGYTF.

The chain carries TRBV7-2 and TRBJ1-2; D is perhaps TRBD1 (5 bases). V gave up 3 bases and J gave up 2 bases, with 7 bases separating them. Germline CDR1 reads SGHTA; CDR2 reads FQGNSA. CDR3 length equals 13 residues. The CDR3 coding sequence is TGTGCCAGCAGCTTGGACATAAACTATGGCTACACCTTC. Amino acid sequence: CASSLDINYGYTF.

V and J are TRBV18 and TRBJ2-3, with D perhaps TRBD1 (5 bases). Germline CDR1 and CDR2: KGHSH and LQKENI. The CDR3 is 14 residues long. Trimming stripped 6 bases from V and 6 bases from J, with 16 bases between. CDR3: CASSPGGPGDTQYF. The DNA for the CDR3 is TGTGCCAGCTCCCCGGGCGGTCCAGGGGATACGCAGTATTTT. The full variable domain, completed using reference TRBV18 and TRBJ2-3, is NAGVMQNPRHLVRRRGQEARLRCSPMKGHSHVYWYRQLPEEGLKFMVYLQKENIIDESGMPKERFSAEFPKEGPSILRIQQVVRGDSAAYFCASSPGGPGDTQYFGPGTRLTVL.

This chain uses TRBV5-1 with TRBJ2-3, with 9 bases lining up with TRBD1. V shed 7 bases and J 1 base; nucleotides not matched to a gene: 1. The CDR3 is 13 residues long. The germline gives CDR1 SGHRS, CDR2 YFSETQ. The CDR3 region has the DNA TGCGCCAGCTACAGGGGGCGCACAGATACGCAGTATTTT. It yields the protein CASYRGRTDTQYF.

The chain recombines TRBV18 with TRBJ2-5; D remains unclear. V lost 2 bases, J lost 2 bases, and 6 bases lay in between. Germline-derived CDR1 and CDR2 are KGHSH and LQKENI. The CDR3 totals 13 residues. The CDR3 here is CASSPDLQETQYF. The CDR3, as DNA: TGTGCCAGCTCACCAGACTTACAAGAGACCCAGTACTTC.

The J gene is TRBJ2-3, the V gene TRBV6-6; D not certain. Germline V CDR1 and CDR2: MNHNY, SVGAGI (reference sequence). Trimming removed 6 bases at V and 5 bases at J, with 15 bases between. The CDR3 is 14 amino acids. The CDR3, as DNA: TGTGCCAGCAGCCCTTCAGGAAACCGAGATACGCAGTATTTT. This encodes CASSPSGNRDTQYF.

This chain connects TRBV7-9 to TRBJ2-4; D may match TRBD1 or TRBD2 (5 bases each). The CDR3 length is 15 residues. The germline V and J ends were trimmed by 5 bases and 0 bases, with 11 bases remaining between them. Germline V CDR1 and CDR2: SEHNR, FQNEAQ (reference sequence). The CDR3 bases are TGTGCCAGCAGCCTACTCGGGACAGCCAAAAACATTCAGTACTTC. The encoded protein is CASSLLGTAKNIQYF.

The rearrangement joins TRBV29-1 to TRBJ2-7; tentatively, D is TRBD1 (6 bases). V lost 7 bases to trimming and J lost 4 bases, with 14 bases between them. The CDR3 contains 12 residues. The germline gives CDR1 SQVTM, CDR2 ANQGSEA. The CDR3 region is CSASETGYEQYF. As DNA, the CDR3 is TGCAGCGCCTCCGAAACAGGGTACGAGCAGTACTTC.

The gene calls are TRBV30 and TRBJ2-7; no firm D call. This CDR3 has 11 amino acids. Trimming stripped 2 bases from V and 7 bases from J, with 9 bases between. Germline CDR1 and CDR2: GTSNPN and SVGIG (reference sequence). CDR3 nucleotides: TGTGCCTGGAGTCAGACACATGAGCAGTACTTC. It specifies CAWSQTHEQYF.

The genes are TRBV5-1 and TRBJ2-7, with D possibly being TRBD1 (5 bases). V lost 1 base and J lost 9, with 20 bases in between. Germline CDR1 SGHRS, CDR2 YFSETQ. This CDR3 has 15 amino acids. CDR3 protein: CASSLKSDSLRGQYF. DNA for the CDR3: TGCGCCAGCAGCTTGAAAAGTGACAGCCTACGTGGGCAGTACTTC.

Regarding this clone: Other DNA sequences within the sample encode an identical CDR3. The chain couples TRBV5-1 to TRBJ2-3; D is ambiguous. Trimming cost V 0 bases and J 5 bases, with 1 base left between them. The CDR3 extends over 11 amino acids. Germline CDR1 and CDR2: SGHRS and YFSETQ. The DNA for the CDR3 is TGCGCCAGCAGCTTGGTAGATACGCAGTATTTT. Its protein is CASSLVDTQYF.

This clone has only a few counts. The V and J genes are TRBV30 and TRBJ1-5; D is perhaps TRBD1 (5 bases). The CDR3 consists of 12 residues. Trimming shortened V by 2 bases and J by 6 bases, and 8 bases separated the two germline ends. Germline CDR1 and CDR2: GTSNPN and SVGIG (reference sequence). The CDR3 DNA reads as TGTGCCTGGAGTTCCAGGGCTCAGCCCCAGCATTTT. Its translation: CAWSSRAQPQHF.

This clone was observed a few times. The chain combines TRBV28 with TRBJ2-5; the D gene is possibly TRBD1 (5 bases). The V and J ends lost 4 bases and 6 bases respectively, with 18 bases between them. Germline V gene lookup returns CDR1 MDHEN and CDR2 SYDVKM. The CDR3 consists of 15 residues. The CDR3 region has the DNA TGTGCCAGCAGTTCCTCGGCAGGGAATACGAAGACCCAGTACTTC. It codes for CASSSSAGNTKTQYF.

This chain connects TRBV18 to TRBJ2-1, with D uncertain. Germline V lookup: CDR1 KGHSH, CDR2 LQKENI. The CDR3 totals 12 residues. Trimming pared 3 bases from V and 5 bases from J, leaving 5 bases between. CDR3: CASSPLHNEQFF. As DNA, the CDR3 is TGTGCCAGCTCACCTCTGCACAATGAGCAGTTCTTC.

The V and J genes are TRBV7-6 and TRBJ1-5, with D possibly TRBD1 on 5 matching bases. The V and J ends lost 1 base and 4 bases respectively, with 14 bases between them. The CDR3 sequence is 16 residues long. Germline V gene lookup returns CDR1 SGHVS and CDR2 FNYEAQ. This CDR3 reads CASSLGFGTVNQPQHF. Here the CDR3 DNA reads TGTGCCAGCAGCTTAGGGTTCGGGACGGTGAATCAGCCCCAGCATTTT. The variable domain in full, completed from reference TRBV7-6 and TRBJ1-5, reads GAGVSQSPRYKVTKRGQDVALRCDPISGHVSLYWYRQALGQGPEFLTYFNYEAQQDKSGLPNDRFSAERPEGSISTLTIQRTEQRDSAMYRCASSLGFGTVNQPQHFGDGTRLSIL.

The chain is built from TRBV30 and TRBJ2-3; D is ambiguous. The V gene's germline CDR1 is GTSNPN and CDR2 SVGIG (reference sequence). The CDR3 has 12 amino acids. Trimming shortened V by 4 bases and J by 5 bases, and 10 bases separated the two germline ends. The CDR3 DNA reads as TGTGCCTGGACTCCGGCAGGAGATACGCAGTATTTT. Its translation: CAWTPAGDTQYF. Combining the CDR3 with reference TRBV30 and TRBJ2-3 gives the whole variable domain SQTIHQWPATLVQPVGSPLSLECTVEGTSNPNLYWYRQAAGRGLQLLFYSVGIGQISSEVPQNLSASRPQDRQFILSSKKLLLSDSGFYLCAWTPAGDTQYFGPGTRLTVL.

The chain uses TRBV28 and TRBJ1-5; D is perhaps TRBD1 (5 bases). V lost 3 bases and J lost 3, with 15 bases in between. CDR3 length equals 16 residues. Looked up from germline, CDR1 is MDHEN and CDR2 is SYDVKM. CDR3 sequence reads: CASSLRGWRDNQPQHF. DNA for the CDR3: TGTGCCAGCAGTTTGAGGGGCTGGAGGGACAATCAGCCCCAGCATTTT.

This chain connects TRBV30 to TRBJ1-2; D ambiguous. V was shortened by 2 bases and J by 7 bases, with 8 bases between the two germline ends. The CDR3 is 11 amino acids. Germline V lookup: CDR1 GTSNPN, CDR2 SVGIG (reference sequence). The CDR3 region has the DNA TGTGCCTGGAGTCCGCGAAGTGGCTACACCTTC. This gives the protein CAWSPRSGYTF.

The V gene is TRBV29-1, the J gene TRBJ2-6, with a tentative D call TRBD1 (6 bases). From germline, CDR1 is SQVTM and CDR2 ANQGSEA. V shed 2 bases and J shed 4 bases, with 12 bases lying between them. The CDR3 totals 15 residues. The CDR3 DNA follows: TGCAGCGTTGAAACAGGGACATTCGGGGCCAACGTCCTGACTTTC. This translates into CSVETGTFGANVLTF.

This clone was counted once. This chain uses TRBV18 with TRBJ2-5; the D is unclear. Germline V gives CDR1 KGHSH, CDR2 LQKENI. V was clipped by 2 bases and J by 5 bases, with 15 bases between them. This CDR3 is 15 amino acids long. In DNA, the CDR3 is TGTGCCAGCTCACCAAAAGCCTCCCAGGAGGAGACCCAGTACTTC. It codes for CASSPKASQEETQYF.

This CDR3 is CASSLLAGAETQYF. CDR3 DNA: TGCGCCAGCAGCCTACTAGCGGGGGCAGAGACCCAGTACTTC. This rearrangement joins TRBV5-1 to TRBJ2-5; 11 bases match TRBD2. Germline V gives CDR1 SGHRS, CDR2 YFSETQ. CDR3 size: 14 residues. The ends lost 4 bases at V and 4 bases at J; junction bases unmatched: 3.

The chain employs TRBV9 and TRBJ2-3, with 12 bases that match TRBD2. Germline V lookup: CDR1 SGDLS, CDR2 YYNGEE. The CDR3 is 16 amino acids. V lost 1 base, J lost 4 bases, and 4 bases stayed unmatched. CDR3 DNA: TGTGCCAGCAGCGTAAAGCTAGCGGGAGGGCCAGATACGCAGTATTTT. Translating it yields CASSVKLAGGPDTQYF. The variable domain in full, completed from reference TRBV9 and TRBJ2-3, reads DSGVTQTPKHLITATGQRVTLRCSPRSGDLSVYWYQQSLDQGLQFLIQYYNGEERAKGNILERFSAQQFPDLHSELNLSSLELGDSALYFCASSVKLAGGPDTQYFGPGTRLTVL.

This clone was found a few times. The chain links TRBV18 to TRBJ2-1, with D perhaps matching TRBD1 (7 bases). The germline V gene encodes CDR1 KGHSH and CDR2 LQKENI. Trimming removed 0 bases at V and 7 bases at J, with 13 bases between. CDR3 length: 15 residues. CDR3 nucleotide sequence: TGTGCCAGCTCACCACCGGGGGGACAGTTTAATGAGCAGTTCTTC. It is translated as CASSPPGGQFNEQFF.

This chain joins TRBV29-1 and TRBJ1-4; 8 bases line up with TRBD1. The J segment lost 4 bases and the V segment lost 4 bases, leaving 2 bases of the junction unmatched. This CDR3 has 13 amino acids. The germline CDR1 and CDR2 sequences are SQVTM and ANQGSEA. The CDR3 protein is CSVGDRNNEKLFF. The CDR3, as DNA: TGCAGCGTTGGGGACAGGAATAATGAAAAACTGTTTTTT.